A selection of T cell receptor beta chains follows, all from one sample in a study of cytomegalovirus exposure and HLA in healthy donors. Libraries were prepared by immunoSEQ multiplex PCR; TCRdb keeps only in-frame clonotypes and omits some of them. The data contain about 300,000 clones, 75% to 90% of them singletons. Sequencing input: PBMCs. The receptors stem from a man aged 40-49 years in good health and CMV-seropositive. Each CDR3 is given with its conserved first and last residue. The D gene is left open where the match is weak. Some rows have no size entry. The others give once, few or many, or a class for an expanded clone.

clone_size	v_call	d_call	j_call	cdr3_nt	cdr3_aa
-	TRBV27	TRBD1	TRBJ1-3	TGTGCCAGCCGATCTCGCGGACAGGTCTCAGGGGGAAACACCATATATTTT	CASRSRGQVSGGNTIYF
-	TRBV9	TRBD2	TRBJ2-3	TGTGCCAGCAGCGCGAAGGGACTAGCGGGTACTACAGATACGCAGTATTTT	CASSAKGLAGTTDTQYF
-	TRBV6-5	-	TRBJ2-7	TGTGCCAGCAGTCGTACGGAGATCCACGAGCAGTACTTC	CASSRTEIHEQYF
-	TRBV27	TRBD1	TRBJ1-4	TGTGCCAGCAGGGACAGGGGGCGCGTACCTAATGAAAAACTGTTTTTT	CASRDRGRVPNEKLFF
-	TRBV9	-	TRBJ2-3	TGTGCCAGCAACCAAGCTCCGGGACTTCCCACAGATACGCAGTATTTT	CASNQAPGLPTDTQYF
-	TRBV30	-	TRBJ1-2	TGTGCCTGCGAAGTGGTCGCGGAAGGCTACACCTTC	CACEVVAEGYTF
-	TRBV18	TRBD1	TRBJ1-1	TGTGCCAGCTCACCAAGGGGACAGTCGGGCACTGAAGCTTTCTTT	CASSPRGQSGTEAFF
-	TRBV27	TRBD1	TRBJ2-7	TGTGCCAGCAGTTTAGGGGACAGGGGTTGGGAGCAGTACTTC	CASSLGDRGWEQYF
-	TRBV11-2	TRBD1	TRBJ2-7	TGTGCCAGCAGGGGGACAGCGACCTACTACGAGCAGTACTTC	CASRGTATYYEQYF
-	TRBV5-4	TRBD1	TRBJ2-7	TGTGCCAGCAGCTTGAGACAGGGCGCCTACGAGCAGTACTTC	CASSLRQGAYEQYF
-	TRBV30	TRBD2	TRBJ2-2	TGTGCCTGGAGTCCGACTAGCGGAGGGACCGGGGAGCTGTTTTTT	CAWSPTSGGTGELFF
-	TRBV6-6	-	TRBJ2-5	TGTGCCAGCTCCCGGGGCCAAGAGACCCAGTACTTC	CASSRGQETQYF
once	TRBV28	TRBD1	TRBJ1-5	TGTGCCAGCAGCCAGGGGGGTAGCAATCAGCCCCAGCATTTT	CASSQGGSNQPQHF
-	TRBV28	-	TRBJ1-1	TGTGCCAGCAGATCATTCCCGAACACTGAAGCTTTCTTT	CASRSFPNTEAFF
-	TRBV19	TRBD1	TRBJ2-2	TGTGCCAGTAGTGGCCGGGACAGGGGTTATTCCGGGGAGCTGTTTTTT	CASSGRDRGYSGELFF
-	TRBV29-1	TRBD1	TRBJ1-1	TGCAGCGCACAGGGGGCGCAGGGCACTGAAGCTTTCTTT	CSAQGAQGTEAFF
-	TRBV6-5	-	TRBJ2-7	TGTGCCAGCAGGCCCCCTATCCAGGGTCTACACGAGCAGTACTTC	CASRPPIQGLHEQYF
few	TRBV4-3	TRBD1	TRBJ2-2	TGCGCCAGCAGCCAAGAACAGGGGCGCACCGGGGAGCTGTTTTTT	CASSQEQGRTGELFF
-	TRBV4-2	-	TRBJ1-2	TGTGCCAGCAGCCAGGCAGGGAACTATGGCTACACCTTC	CASSQAGNYGYTF
-	TRBV9	TRBD2	TRBJ2-1	TGTGCCAGCAGCCCAGGACTAGCGGGAGTCAGGAGCTCCTACAATGAGCAGTTCTTC	CASSPGLAGVRSSYNEQFF
-	TRBV7-6	TRBD2	TRBJ2-3	TGTGCCAGCAGCATCGGACTAGCGGGAGACGCAGATACGCAGTATTTT	CASSIGLAGDADTQYF
-	TRBV7-3	-	TRBJ2-3	TGTGCCAGCAGCTTCGCCAGGCACACAGATACGCAGTATTTT	CASSFARHTDTQYF
-	TRBV28	-	TRBJ2-5	TGTGCCAGCAGTTTACAAAACAGGGTCCAGTACTTC	CASSLQNRVQYF
-	TRBV28	-	TRBJ2-7	TGTGCCAGCAGTTTAACGTCCACAGCCAGGCAGTACTTC	CASSLTSTARQYF
-	TRBV5-5	TRBD2	TRBJ2-7	TGTGCCAGCAGCTTGGCCCTCGGAGGGAGGGCCTACGAGCAGTACTTC	CASSLALGGRAYEQYF
-	TRBV29-1	-	TRBJ2-5	TGCAGCGTTGAGCGCCTGGGAGCGGACGGAGAGCCTTCGGGGGAGACCCAGTACTTC	CSVERLGADGEPSGETQYF
-	TRBV4-2	TRBD2	TRBJ2-1	TGTGCCAGCAGCCAAGAGGTGGGCTGGCGGGAGTACAATGAGCAGTTCTTC	CASSQEVGWREYNEQFF
-	TRBV7-9	TRBD1	TRBJ1-1	TGTTCCAGCAGCTTACGACAGGGGGGTACTGAAGCTTTCTTT	CSSSLRQGGTEAFF
-	TRBV9	TRBD2	TRBJ2-5	TGTGCCAGCAGCCCCAACCAGGGAGGGGAGACCCAGTACTTC	CASSPNQGGETQYF
-	TRBV5-1	TRBD2	TRBJ2-7	TGCGCCAGCAGCGTGACTAGCGGGAGGGGGTACGAGCAGTACTTC	CASSVTSGRGYEQYF
-	TRBV7-8	TRBD2	TRBJ2-7	TGTGCCAGCAGCTCCCAGCGGGACTCCTACGAGCAGTGCTTC	CASSSQRDSYEQCF
-	TRBV19	-	TRBJ1-5	TGTGCCAGTAGTTGGCAGATCGGCAATCAGCCCCAGCATTTT	CASSWQIGNQPQHF
once	TRBV28	-	TRBJ2-7	TGTGCCAGCAGCAGGACAGTTCCCAACGAGCAGTACTTC	CASSRTVPNEQYF
-	TRBV19	TRBD2	TRBJ2-1	TGTGCCAGTAGTATAGTAGGCCAGCGGGAGGGCAATGAGCAGTTCTTC	CASSIVGQREGNEQFF
-	TRBV2	TRBD2	TRBJ2-2	TGTGCCAGCAGGGAACTAGCGGGACCGACCGGGGAGCTGTTTTTT	CASRELAGPTGELFF
-	TRBV7-2	-	TRBJ2-3	TGTGCCAGCAGCCTGGCCGTCGGGAGCTCAGATACGCAGTATTTT	CASSLAVGSSDTQYF
-	TRBV7-6	-	TRBJ2-1	TGTGCCAGCAGCTCAGCGGAGGGGAAACCGAGAAGCTCCTACAATGAGCAGTTCTTC	CASSSAEGKPRSSYNEQFF
once	TRBV19	TRBD2	TRBJ2-1	TGTGCCAGTAGCCCTACCGGGACTAGCGGGAGTGGTGAGCAGTTCTTC	CASSPTGTSGSGEQFF
-	TRBV6-1	-	TRBJ2-7	TGTGCCAGCAGTGAACCGTCCTACGAGCAGTACTTC	CASSEPSYEQYF
-	TRBV29-1	TRBD1	TRBJ1-2	TGCAGCGTTGAGAAAGGGGGCTTCTTTGGCTACACCTTC	CSVEKGGFFGYTF
-	TRBV5-1	TRBD2	TRBJ2-1	TGCGCCAGCACCCTAACCGGGACTAGCGGGAGAAATGAGCAGTTCTTC	CASTLTGTSGRNEQFF
once	TRBV6-4	-	TRBJ1-1	TGTGCCAGCCGGGTGGGGCTTGAAGCTTTCTTT	CASRVGLEAFF
-	TRBV5-5	-	TRBJ2-3	TGTGCCAGCAGCTTATGGGGGCTTATGGGCACAGATACGCAGTATTTT	CASSLWGLMGTDTQYF
-	TRBV6-1	TRBD2	TRBJ2-1	TGTGCCAGCAGTGGACGACTAGCGGAAGCCTACAATGAGCAGTTCTTC	CASSGRLAEAYNEQFF
-	TRBV7-8	TRBD1	TRBJ1-2	TGTGCCAGCAGCTTAAGACGGACAGGGGATGGCTACACCTTC	CASSLRRTGDGYTF
-	TRBV11-2	TRBD2	TRBJ2-1	TGTGCCAGCAGCTTACTTAGCGGGAGCTCCTACAATGAGCAGTTCTTC	CASSLLSGSSYNEQFF
-	TRBV29-1	TRBD1	TRBJ1-1	TGCAGCGGAACAGGGGGGAACACTGAAGCTTTCTTT	CSGTGGNTEAFF